A single sample gave rise to the 7 T cell receptor beta chains below, sequenced in a study of prognosis after radiotherapy for stage I lung cancer. The genomic DNA TCR beta CDR3 region underwent two rounds of multiplex PCR. Every TRBV and TRBJ gene had its own specific primer in first-round PCR. TCRdb fed the multiplex PCR reads into MiXCR, producing one record per CDR3 protein. Here the sample spans 20,000 to 25,000 distinct CDR3 sequences, about 40% being singletons. This specimen consisted of PBMCs, obtained before or after stereotactic body radiation therapy (not recorded which). The source is a donor aged 50 or older with non-small cell lung cancer.

The chain recombines TRBV6-2 or TRBV6-3 with TRBJ1-5; tentative D call: TRBD1 (6 bases). CDR1 and CDR2 (germline): MNHEY, SVGEGT. V was trimmed by 5 bases and J by 5 bases, leaving 19 bases between them. The CDR3 sequence is 16 residues long. The CDR3 coding sequence is TGTGCCAGCAGTGGGGTAACACGGGGGGGCCATCAGCCCCAGCATTTT. Protein product: CASSGVTRGGHQPQHF.

As to this clonotype: A much larger clone sits a single nucleotide away, making a read error possible. The chain has TRBV9 and TRBJ2-5, with D hard to call. The CDR3 covers 14 residues. Per germline, CDR1 SGDLS and CDR2 YYNGEE. Deletions cut 0 bases from V and 2 bases from J, with 8 bases between. The CDR3 bases are TGTGCCAGCAGCGTAGGCGTTACTCAAGAGACCCAGTACTTC. This encodes CASSVGVTQETQYF.

V is TRBV7-9 and J is TRBJ2-4, with D uncertain. CDR3 length: 13 amino acids. CDR1 SEHNR and CDR2 FQNEAQ come from the germline V gene (reference sequence). V gave up 8 bases and J gave up 3 bases, with 11 bases separating them. Here the CDR3 DNA reads TGTGCCAGCTGCCGAGAGGACAAAAACATTCAGTACTTC. It yields the protein CASCREDKNIQYF.

As for this clonotype: Its ends do not fully match the called genes, so a read error is possible. J is TRBJ2-7 and V is TRBV7-9, with D hard to call. CDR1 is SEHNR, CDR2 FQNEAQ, per germline (reference sequence). CDR3 size: 16 residues. The CDR3 bases are TGTGTCAGCAGCCCAGACGTAGGTGCGACCTCCTACGAGCAGTACTTC. Translated, it gives CVSSPDVGATSYEQYF.

The chain has TRBV6-1 and TRBJ1-2; 9 bases agree with TRBD1. The CDR3 covers 14 residues. V shed 9 bases and J 5 bases; nucleotides not matched to a gene: 10. CDR1 MNHNS and CDR2 SASEGT come from the germline V gene. CDR3 region: CARRTPGQGYGYTF. CDR3 nucleotide sequence: TGTGCCAGAAGGACCCCGGGACAGGGATATGGCTACACCTTC.

This clonotype has ten or more counts. V and J are TRBV27 and TRBJ2-5; 8 bases align to TRBD1. Per the germline V gene, CDR1 is MNHEY and CDR2 is SMNVEV (reference sequence). CDR3 length: 16 residues. Trimming at V came to 6 bases and at J to 5 bases, leaving 14 bases not matched to a gene. CDR3 loop: CASRGPGDRGVETQYF. CDR3 in DNA: TGTGCCAGCAGGGGGCCCGGAGACAGGGGAGTGGAGACCCAGTACTTC.

The table lists this clonotype with many counts. This chain joins TRBV12-3 or TRBV12-4 and TRBJ2-2; 10 bases agree with TRBD1. This CDR3 is built from 16 residues. The ends lost 7 bases at V and 4 bases at J; junction bases unmatched: 9. The CDR3 nucleotides are TGTGCCAGCACTACACCGGGACAGGGGCTCACCGGGGAGCTGTTTTTT. It codes for CASTTPGQGLTGELFF.